This T cell receptor (beta chain) is drawn from a study of cytomegalovirus exposure and HLA in healthy donors (dated by TCRdb to the late 2010s). With regard to the full study: An earlier analysis of approximately 640 of the donors reported about 290 Gb of sequence data and some 120 million unique TCR beta sequences from 150 million to 200 million T cells. An early release covering 550 to 700 HLA-typed donors comprised about 300 gigabases of sequencing data and tens of millions of unique TCR sequences. Among the approximately 430 genotyped donors, approximately 77% belonged to the genetic ancestry cluster associated with self-reported Caucasian donors. The study aimed to test whether signatures of past pathogen exposure could be identified by cataloging public T cell receptors. The study profiled the T cell repertoires of 666 subjects by immunosequencing and related them to cytomegalovirus serostatus. Besides the first cohort of 550 to 750 subjects, a separate validation cohort made up of over 95 different subjects was used. High-throughput TCR immunosequencing, statistical association of individual TCRs with disease status, and machine learning were combined to predict cytomegalovirus infection status. In a later analysis, previously published TCR beta repertoires from 500 to 750 donors were re-analyzed and high-resolution HLA genotyping was added so that TCR occurrence patterns could be studied. In the later analysis, no new phenotypic data were used to find candidate immune exposures; instead, reliance was placed on TCR beta sequences and their occurrence across donors. To decide whether each TCR beta V gene segment behaved as functional or pseudogenic, an earlier analysis of nearly 600 of the donors relied on high-throughput TCR beta sequencing. Donor age, sex, ethnicity and CMV serostatus were collected together with the repertoire data. A later genetic analysis took genome-wide SNP genotypes for about 55% of the roughly 700 donors and used that subset as a discovery cohort. All discovery cohort repertoires had been generated on a single sequencing platform. HLA typing included class I and class II loci at four-digit resolution. The number of donors typed differed by locus, with roughly 620-640 for A, B, C, DRB1 and DQB1, roughly 520 for DQA1, 600 to 610 for DPA1, and under 490 for DPB1. Four to six DR-DQ haplotypes were handled as single units for association and clustering, since linkage in the cohort was strong. Among around 400 genotyped donors of the cohort, an average of roughly 230,000 unique TCR beta nucleotide sequences was sequenced per donor, of which roughly 17% were non-productive.

A remark on this clone: This receptor's antigen is unknown.

Library generation was performed with the immunoSEQ multiplex PCR assay. A mixture of 60 forward primers for TCR Vbeta segments and 13 reverse primers for TCR Jbeta segments was used in the multiplex PCR. The CDR3 region of rearranged TCR beta genes was amplified from genomic DNA by a multiplex PCR assay. The amplified TCR beta libraries were sequenced on the Illumina HiSeq System as 87-base-pair reads. Processing in the source paper ran as follows. In a later analysis, tens of millions of unique TCR beta chains were counted across the 666 repertoires, and approximately 11 million of these chains were shared by at least two donors. A nearest-neighbor algorithm error-corrected the raw reads and collapsed the reads into unique sequences, merging closely related sequences to remove PCR and sequencing errors. CDR3 sequences were aligned to IMGT reference sequences to assign V, D and J gene segments. For a sequence to be retained, at least a six-nucleotide match to both a V gene segment and a J gene segment was required. Rearrangements were called productive when the CDR3 lacked stop codons and stayed in frame with V and J; all others were non-productive. CDR3 was defined according to IMGT convention as the region running from the second conserved V-encoded cysteine to the conserved J-encoded phenylalanine. Sequences without an unambiguous match to a single V gene segment were excluded from the earlier analysis of several hundred of the donors. An earlier analysis of approximately 590 of the donors called V segments functional above 56.7% productive rearrangements and segregating when the between-donor standard deviation exceeded 5%. A statistical classification framework was built for diagnosing cytomegalovirus status from the catalog of TCR beta chain sequences. V and J gene assignment, in a later analysis, came from comparing TCR nucleotide sequences with IMGT/GENE-DB human TR gene sequences. The TCRdist pipeline was used in a later analysis to assign CDR3 sequences and most-parsimonious VDJ recombination scenarios. In a later analysis, each TCR beta chain was defined by its CDR3 amino acid sequence together with its V-gene family, and reads without a unique V-gene family were excluded. To address suspected cross-contamination and a sequencing artifact, a later analysis removed approximately 600 highly shared, low-generation-probability nucleotide sequences. For each public chain, a later analysis derived a clonal expansion index from normalized ranks of inferred template counts within each repertoire. A later analysis computed generation probabilities with a VDJ recombination model fitted to out-of-frame rearrangements, and checked the results against IGoR. A later analysis scored TCR-TCR, TCR-HLA and TCR-CMV co-occurrence with hypergeometric tests, applying a repertoire-size bias correction to TCR pairs. False discovery rates were estimated in a later analysis by permuting HLA or CMV assignments 20 times. In a later analysis, co-occurring TCRs were grouped using DBSCAN, with TCRdist sequence similarity added in when clustering inside HLA-allele-positive subsets. Co-occurrence clustering excluded repertoires with fewer than 30,000 or more than 120,000 public chains, plus five with anomalous nucleotide sharing. The clones in this table, taken by TCRdb from immuneACCESS, are in-frame only. Not every clone is retained; where verified, under half of the shortfall comes from an unresolved V gene, and the cause of the rest is unknown. D and trimming come from the DNA, and the V and J calls and clone size come from that table. The table for this sample shows 55,000 to 75,000 clones. Jointly, the top ten make up roughly 4% of the sample.

Broad study findings and their caveats: In a later analysis, TCR association rates were found to vary across HLA loci, with the most associated TCRs seen for DRB1 alleles and the fewest for HLA-C alleles. The study gave a list of some 150 TCR beta chains associated with cytomegalovirus. In both the original and validation cohorts, the classifier was reported to diagnose cytomegalovirus status with high specificity and sensitivity. A few of the identified cytomegalovirus-associated TCR beta chains were confirmed in vitro to be specific for cytomegalovirus antigens. Compared with equally common non-associated chains, HLA-associated TCR beta chains in a later analysis were more clonally expanded and had lower generation probabilities. In an earlier analysis of 587 of the donors, most TCR beta V segments were observed in productive rearrangements about 87% or about 30% of the time, broadly matching IMGT annotations. Because some donors lacked HLA typing at each locus, the association tests relied only on the typed subset. Most TCR sequences were observed very rarely across donors, whereas some public TCRs were present in many individuals. This cohort had only TCR beta chains sequenced, and the lack of alpha or paired-chain data limited which features could be detected. The only immune exposure information available for the cohort was CMV serostatus. Most CMV-associated TCR beta chains appeared to be HLA-restricted in a later analysis, and the HLA associations seemed to be driven largely by CMV exposure. Because the 87-base-pair reads could not distinguish some IMGT-functional V segments, including TRBV6-2 and TRBV6-3, those segments were excluded. Presence/absence analyses assumed roughly uniform sequencing depth across donors, an assumption that may not hold. Correlated functional status among segregating V segments might be attributable to linkage disequilibrium, but an unknown experimental factor could not be ruled out. The authors suggested that the approach could potentially be generalized to other disease states and immunological phenotypes. Specific HLA alleles were associated with roughly 16,000 TCR beta sequences at a false discovery rate of 0.05 in a later analysis. V-gene and J-gene trimming of TCR beta chains was associated with a missense DCLRE1C variant in a later genetic analysis, and the association was replicated in an independent cohort. A further reported finding was that TCR beta sequences accurately predicted the HLA-A and HLA-B alleles for most subjects in the first cohort. According to a later genetic analysis, donors in an Asian-associated ancestry cluster had fewer N-insertions in productive TCRs than the roughly 660-donor mean. A group of highly shared sequence variants was considered likely to be a technical artifact of the sequencing pipeline. Several of the top co-occurrence clusters appeared to be linked to parvovirus B19, influenza, CMV and Epstein-Barr virus, according to a later analysis. Assigning TCR associations to individual alleles was difficult when HLA alleles, especially DR and DQ, strongly co-occurred. The earlier analysis of nearly 600 of the donors excluded about 16 rarely observed V segments, including chromosome 9 orphons, because counts were too low.

Taken from the germline V gene, the CDR1 and CDR2 loops are SGHDT and YYEEEE. The CDR3 holds 14 amino acids from the cysteine to the phenylalanine. Only the CDR3 part of the read is kept: 42 bases, read in frame from the first base. V has 4 bases trimmed and J has 2 bases trimmed; junction bases matching no gene number 4. In total, about 650 healthy bone marrow donors made up the cohort. All cohort members were sampled while nominally healthy, although unrecorded immune exposures were likely present. The donor was CMV seronegative and was included in the group of 352 seronegative cohort members. Each donor provided a peripheral blood sample, and peripheral blood mononuclear cells were used for TCR beta sequencing. The Qiagen DNeasy Blood Extraction Kit was used to extract genomic DNA from the blood cell samples.

Specimen: PBMCs. This receptor was identified in a male donor in good health and CMV-seronegative. The chain employs TRBV5-6 and TRBJ1-2, with 8 middle bases fitting TRBD1. This receptor carries the CDR3 CASSGRDRNYGYTF. The DNA sequence is given as TGTGCCAGCAGCGGCCGGGACAGGAACTATGGCTACACCTTC.